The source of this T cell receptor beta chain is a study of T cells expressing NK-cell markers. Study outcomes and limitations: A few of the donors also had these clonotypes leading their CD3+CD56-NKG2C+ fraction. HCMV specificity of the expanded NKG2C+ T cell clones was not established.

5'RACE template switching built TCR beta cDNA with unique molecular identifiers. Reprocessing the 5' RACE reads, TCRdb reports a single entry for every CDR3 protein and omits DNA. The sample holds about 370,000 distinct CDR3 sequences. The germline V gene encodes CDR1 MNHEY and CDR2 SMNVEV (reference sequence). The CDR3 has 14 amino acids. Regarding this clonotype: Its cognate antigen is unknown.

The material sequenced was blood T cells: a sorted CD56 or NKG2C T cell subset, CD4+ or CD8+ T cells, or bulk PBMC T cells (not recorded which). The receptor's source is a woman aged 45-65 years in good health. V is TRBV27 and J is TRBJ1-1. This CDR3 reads CAVRPRGLNTEAFF.